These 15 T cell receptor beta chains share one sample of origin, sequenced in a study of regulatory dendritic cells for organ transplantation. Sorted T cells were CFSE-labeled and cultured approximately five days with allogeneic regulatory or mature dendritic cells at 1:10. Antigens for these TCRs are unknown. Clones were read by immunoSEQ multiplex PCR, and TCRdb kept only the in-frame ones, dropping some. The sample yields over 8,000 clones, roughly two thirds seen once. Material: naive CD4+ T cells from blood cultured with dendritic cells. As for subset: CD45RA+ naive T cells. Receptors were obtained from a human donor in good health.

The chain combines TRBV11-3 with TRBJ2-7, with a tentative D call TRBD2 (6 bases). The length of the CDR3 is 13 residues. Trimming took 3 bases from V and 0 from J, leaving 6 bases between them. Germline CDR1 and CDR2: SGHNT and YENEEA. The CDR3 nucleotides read TGTGCCAGCAGCTTGGAGGGCTCCTACGAGCAGTACTTC. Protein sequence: CASSLEGSYEQYF. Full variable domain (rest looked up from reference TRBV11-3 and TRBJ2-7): EAGVVQSPRYKIIEKKQPVAFWCNPISGHNTLYWYLQNLGQGPELLIRYENEEAVDDSQLPKDRFSAERLKGVDSTLKIQPAELGDSAVYLCASSLEGSYEQYFGPGTRLTVT.

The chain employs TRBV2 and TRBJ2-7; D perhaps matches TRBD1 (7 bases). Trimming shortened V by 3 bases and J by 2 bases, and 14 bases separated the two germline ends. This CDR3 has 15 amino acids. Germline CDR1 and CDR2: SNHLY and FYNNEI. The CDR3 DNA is TGTGCCAGCAGTGAGACAGGGAGGTTGCCCTACGAGCAGTACTTC. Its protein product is CASSETGRLPYEQYF.

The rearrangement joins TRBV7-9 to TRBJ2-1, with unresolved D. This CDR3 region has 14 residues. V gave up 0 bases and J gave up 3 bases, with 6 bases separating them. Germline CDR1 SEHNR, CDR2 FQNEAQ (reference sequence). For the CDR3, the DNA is TGTGCCAGCAGCTTAGCGCCCAGCTACAATGAGCAGTTCTTC. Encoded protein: CASSLAPSYNEQFF.

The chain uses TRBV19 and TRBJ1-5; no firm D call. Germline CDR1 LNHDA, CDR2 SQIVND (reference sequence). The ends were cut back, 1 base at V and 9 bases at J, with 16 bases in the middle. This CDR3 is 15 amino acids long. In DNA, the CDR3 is TGTGCCAGTAGTATAGGCCCTCCCGCGGGCCCGCCCCAGCATTTT. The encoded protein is CASSIGPPAGPPQHF.

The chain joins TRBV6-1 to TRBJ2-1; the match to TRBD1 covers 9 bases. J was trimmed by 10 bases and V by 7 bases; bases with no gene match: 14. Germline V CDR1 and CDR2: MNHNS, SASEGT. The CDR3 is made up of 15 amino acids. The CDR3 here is CASTPAGTGWGEQFF. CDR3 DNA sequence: TGTGCCAGCACCCCAGCCGGGACAGGGTGGGGCGAGCAGTTCTTC.

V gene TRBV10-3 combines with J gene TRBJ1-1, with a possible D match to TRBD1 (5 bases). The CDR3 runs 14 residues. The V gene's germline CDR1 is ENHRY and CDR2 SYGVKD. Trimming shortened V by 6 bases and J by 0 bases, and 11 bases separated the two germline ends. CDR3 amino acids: CAISETAMNTEAFF. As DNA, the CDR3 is TGTGCCATCAGCGAGACAGCAATGAACACTGAAGCTTTCTTT.

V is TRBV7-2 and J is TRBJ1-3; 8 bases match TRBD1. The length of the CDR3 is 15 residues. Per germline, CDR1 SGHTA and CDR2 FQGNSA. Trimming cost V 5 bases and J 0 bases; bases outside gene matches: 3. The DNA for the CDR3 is TGTGCCAGCAGCCCAGACAGGGGCTCTGGAAACACCATATATTTT. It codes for CASSPDRGSGNTIYF. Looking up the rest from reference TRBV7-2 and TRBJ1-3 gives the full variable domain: GAGVSQSPSNKVTEKGKDVELRCDPISGHTALYWYRQSLGQGLEFLIYFQGNSAPDKSGLPSDRFSAERTGGSVSTLTIQRTQQEDSAVYLCASSPDRGSGNTIYFGEGSWLTVV.

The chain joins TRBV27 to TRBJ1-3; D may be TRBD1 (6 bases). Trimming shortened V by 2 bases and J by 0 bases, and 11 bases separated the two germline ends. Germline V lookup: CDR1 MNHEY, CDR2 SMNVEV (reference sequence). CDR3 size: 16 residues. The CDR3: CASSLQGPYSGNTIYF. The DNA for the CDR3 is TGTGCCAGCAGTTTACAGGGGCCGTACTCTGGAAACACCATATATTTT.

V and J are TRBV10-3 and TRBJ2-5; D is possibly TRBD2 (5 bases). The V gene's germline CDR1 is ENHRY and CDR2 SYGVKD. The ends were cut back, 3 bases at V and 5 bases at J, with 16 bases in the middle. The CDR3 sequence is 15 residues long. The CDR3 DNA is TGTGCCATCAGTGACCGGGGAAGGGAAATGGAGACCCAGTACTTC. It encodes CAISDRGREMETQYF.

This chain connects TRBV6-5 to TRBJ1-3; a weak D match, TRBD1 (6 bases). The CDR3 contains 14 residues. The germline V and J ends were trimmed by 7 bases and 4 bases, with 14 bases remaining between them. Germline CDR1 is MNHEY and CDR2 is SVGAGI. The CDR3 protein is CASNKQGSGNTIYF. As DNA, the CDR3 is TGTGCCAGCAATAAACAGGGATCCGGAAACACCATATATTTT.

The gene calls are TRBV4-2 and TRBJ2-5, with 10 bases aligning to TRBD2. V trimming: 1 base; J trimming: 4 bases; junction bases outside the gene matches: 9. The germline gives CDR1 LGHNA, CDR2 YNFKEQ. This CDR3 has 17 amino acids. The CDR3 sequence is CASSQGFNSGGAETQYF. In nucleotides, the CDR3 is TGTGCCAGCAGCCAAGGCTTTAACAGCGGGGGGGCAGAGACCCAGTACTTC.

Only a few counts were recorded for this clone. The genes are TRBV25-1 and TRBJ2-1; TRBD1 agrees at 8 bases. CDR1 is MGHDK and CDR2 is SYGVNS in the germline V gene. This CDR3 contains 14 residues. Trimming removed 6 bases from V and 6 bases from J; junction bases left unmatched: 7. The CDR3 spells CASRRQGAINEQFF. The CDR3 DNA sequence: TGTGCCAGCAGGCGGCAGGGGGCGATCAATGAGCAGTTCTTC.

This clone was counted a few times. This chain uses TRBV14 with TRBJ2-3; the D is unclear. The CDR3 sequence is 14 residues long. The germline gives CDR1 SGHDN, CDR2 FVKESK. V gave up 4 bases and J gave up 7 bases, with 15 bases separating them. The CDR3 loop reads CASSLLSYSYTQYF. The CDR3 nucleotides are TGTGCCAGCAGCCTTCTCTCTTACTCATATACGCAGTATTTT.

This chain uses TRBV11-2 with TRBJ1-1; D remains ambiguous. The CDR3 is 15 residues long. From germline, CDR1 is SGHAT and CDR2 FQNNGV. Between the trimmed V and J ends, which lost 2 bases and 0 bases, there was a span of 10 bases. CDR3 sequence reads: CASSLSGTMNTEAFF. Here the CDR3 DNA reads TGTGCCAGCAGCTTAAGCGGAACCATGAACACTGAAGCTTTCTTT.

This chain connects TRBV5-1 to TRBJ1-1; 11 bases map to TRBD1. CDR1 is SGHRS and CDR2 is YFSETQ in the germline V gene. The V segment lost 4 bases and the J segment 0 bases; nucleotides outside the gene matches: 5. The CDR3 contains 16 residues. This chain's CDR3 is CASSLGQGAMNTEAFF. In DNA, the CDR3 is TGCGCCAGCAGCCTAGGACAGGGGGCCATGAACACTGAAGCTTTCTTT.